A single T cell receptor beta chain is shown here with its context. What it recognizes is unknown. CDR1 SGDLS and CDR2 YYNGEE come from the germline V gene. V shed 2 bases and J 6 bases; nucleotides not matched to a gene: 13. The CDR3 is 16 amino acids. Use of 60 Vbeta and 13 Jbeta primers characterized the PCR. The assay was immunoSEQ multiplex PCR, and TCRdb's table has in-frame clones only and misses some. The table lists roughly 120,000 clones. The source of the sample is a study of cytomegalovirus exposure and HLA in healthy donors. Study observations and caveats: Several of the most significant clusters were apparently associated with common viral pathogens in a later analysis.

The receptor was derived from a man aged 18 to 29 in good health and CMV-seronegative. The sequencing sample was made of PBMCs. This sequence joins TRBV9 and TRBJ1-2; 7 nucleotides line up with TRBD1. Written as DNA, the CDR3 is TGTGCCAGCAGCGTTACTTCCCGAGACAGGGACCATGGCTACACCTTC. This codes for CASSVTSRDRDHGYTF.